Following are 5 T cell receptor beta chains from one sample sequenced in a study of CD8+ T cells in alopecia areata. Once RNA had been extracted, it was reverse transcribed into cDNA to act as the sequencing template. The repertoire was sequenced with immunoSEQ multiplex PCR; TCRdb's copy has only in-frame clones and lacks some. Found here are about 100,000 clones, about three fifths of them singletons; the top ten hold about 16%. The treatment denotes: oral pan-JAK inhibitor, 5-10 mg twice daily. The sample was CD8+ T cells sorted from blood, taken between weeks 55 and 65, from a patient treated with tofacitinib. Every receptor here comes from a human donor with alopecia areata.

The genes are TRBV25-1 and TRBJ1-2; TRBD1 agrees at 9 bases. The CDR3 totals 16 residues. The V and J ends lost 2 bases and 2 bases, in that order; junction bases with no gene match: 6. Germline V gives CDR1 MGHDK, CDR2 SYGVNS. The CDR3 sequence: CASSEVETGGNYGYTF. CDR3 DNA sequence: TGTGCCAGCAGTGAAGTCGAGACAGGGGGGAACTATGGCTACACCTTC.

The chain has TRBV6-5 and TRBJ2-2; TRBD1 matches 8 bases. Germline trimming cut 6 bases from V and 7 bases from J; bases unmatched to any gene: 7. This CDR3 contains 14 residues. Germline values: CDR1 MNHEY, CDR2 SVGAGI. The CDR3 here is CASSPGQGFGELFF. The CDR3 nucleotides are TGTGCCAGCAGCCCCGGACAGGGTTTCGGGGAGCTGTTTTTT.

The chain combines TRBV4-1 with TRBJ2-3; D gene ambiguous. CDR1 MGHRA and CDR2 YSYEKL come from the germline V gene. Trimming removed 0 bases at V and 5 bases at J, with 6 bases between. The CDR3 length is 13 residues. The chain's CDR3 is CASSQDVGDTQYF. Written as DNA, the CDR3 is TGCGCCAGCAGCCAAGACGTCGGAGATACGCAGTATTTT.

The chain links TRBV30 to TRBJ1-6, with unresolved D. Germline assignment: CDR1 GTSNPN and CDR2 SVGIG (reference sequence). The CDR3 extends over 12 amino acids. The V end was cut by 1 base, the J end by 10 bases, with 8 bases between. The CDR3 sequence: CAWSALGSPLHF. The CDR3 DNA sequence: TGTGCCTGGAGTGCCCTCGGGTCACCCCTCCACTTT.

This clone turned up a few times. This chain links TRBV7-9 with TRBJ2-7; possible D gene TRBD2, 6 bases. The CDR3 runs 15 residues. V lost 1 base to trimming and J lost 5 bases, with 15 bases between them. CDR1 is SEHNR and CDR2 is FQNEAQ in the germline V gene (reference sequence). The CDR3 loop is CASSLGGAPRDEQYF. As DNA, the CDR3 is TGTGCCAGCAGCTTAGGCGGGGCCCCTAGGGACGAGCAGTACTTC.